There are many counts of the clone carrying this T cell receptor beta chain. Its antigen is undetermined. Unique molecular identifiers were used in preparing the TCRbeta library. MiXCR, run by TCRdb on the PCR reads, gives a single entry per CDR3 protein. The sample lists around 110,000 distinct CDR3 sequences, about a tenth occurring once. This record belongs to a study of T-cell reconstitution after alpha-beta-depleted transplantation in children. Study observations and caveats: TCRbeta diversity was high at day 60 in some patients (a result of surviving recipient T cells and thymic progenitors). T cells produced anew were the main source of T-cell counts and diversity one year after transplant. By about two months after transplant, alpha-beta T cells reportedly arose from several hundred graft clones that had expanded.

The length of the CDR3 is 12 residues. The V gene lost 4 bases and the J gene lost 7 bases, with 8 bases spanning the gap. CDR1 is LGHDT, CDR2 YNNKEL, per germline (reference sequence). Sample: PBMCs, taken before TCRalphabeta/CD19-depleted stem cell transplant. The origin of this receptor is a boy between 2 and 10 years old with acute lymphoblastic leukemia, due to receive a stem cell transplant. The chain recombines TRBV3-1 with TRBJ2-1; D not resolved. The CDR3 loop reads CASSRSENEQFF. The CDR3 DNA reads as TGTGCCAGCAGCCGGAGTGAAAATGAGCAGTTCTTC.